This T cell receptor (beta chain) appears in the sequencing data of a study of cytomegalovirus exposure and HLA in healthy donors. 13 Jbeta primers and 60 Vbeta primers were used for the PCR. Only in-frame clones appear in the TCRdb table, and some are missing; sequencing was by immunoSEQ multiplex PCR. The listing records some 110,000 clones. Germline V gene sequence: CDR1 SGHRS, CDR2 YFSETQ. This CDR3 is built from 16 residues. V shed 2 bases and J 6 bases; nucleotides not matched to a gene: 11. The rearrangement uses TRBV5-1 and TRBJ1-5, with 7 bases fitting TRBD1. This receptor was obtained from a man aged 25-40 years in good health and CMV-seronegative. Material: PBMCs. CDR3 loop: CASSFSPGQEGQPQHF. CDR3 in DNA: TGCGCCAGCAGCTTTTCCCCCGGACAGGAGGGTCAGCCCCAGCATTTT.